These T cell receptor beta chains were read from a single sample in a study of blood T cell repertoires in COVID-19. Sequencing used immunoSEQ multiplex PCR; TCRdb keeps in-frame clones, though not all of them. The table shows 95,000 to 150,000 clones, with over 80% occurring only once. Sequenced input: peripheral blood. Receptor source: a woman in her 70s with acute or convalescent COVID-19. Both conserved end residues are part of each CDR3. The D gene is left open where the match is weak. Where a row states a size, it is once, few, many or the class of an expanded clone; other rows omit it.

D: -; J: TRBJ1-1; size: -; V: TRBV10-2; CDR3: CASSERGSNTEAFF; DNA: TGCGCCAGCAGTGAAAGGGGCAGTAACACTGAAGCTTTCTTT
D: TRBD1; J: TRBJ1-2; size: -; V: TRBV6-5; CDR3: CASSYHRGVNYGYTF; DNA: TGTGCCAGCAGTTACCACAGGGGAGTTAACTATGGCTACACCTTC
D: -; J: TRBJ1-2; size: -; V: TRBV28; CDR3: CASRSVSLLHYGYTF; DNA: TGTGCCAGCAGAAGCGTGAGTTTATTACACTATGGCTACACCTTC
D: -; J: TRBJ2-5; size: -; V: TRBV10-2; CDR3: CASSEQIQETQYF; DNA: TGCGCCAGCAGTGAGCAGATCCAAGAGACCCAGTACTTC
D: -; J: TRBJ1-3; size: few; V: TRBV3-1/TRBV3-2; CDR3: CASSPRRNTIYF; DNA: TGTGCCAGCAGCCCTAGAAGAAACACCATATATTTT
D: TRBD1; J: TRBJ1-2; size: few; V: TRBV12-3/TRBV12-4; CDR3: CASSTGVEGYTF; DNA: TGTGCCAGCAGTACAGGGGTAGAGGGCTACACCTTC
D: -; J: TRBJ2-3; size: -; V: TRBV3-1/TRBV3-2; CDR3: CASSPDSYATDTQYF; DNA: TGTGCCAGCAGTCCGGACTCATATGCCACAGATACGCAGTATTTT
D: TRBD1; J: TRBJ1-2; size: once; V: TRBV19; CDR3: CASKRDRVGLDYGYTF; DNA: TGTGCCAGCAAGCGGGACAGGGTTGGTTTGGACTATGGCTACACCTTC
D: TRBD1; J: TRBJ1-5; size: -; V: TRBV11-2; CDR3: CASSLDHSDRGTRSNQPQHF; DNA: TGTGCCAGCAGCTTAGATCATTCGGACAGGGGAACGAGGAGCAATCAGCCCCAGCATTTT
D: -; J: TRBJ2-4; size: -; V: TRBV6-5; CDR3: CASSSQGYIQYF; DNA: TGTGCCAGCAGCTCACAGGGTTACATTCAGTACTTC
D: -; J: TRBJ1-5; size: -; V: TRBV12-5; CDR3: CASGLEYNQPQHF; DNA: TGTGCTAGTGGTTTGGAATACAATCAGCCCCAGCATTTT
D: -; J: TRBJ1-6; size: -; V: TRBV21-1; CDR3: CASSKGTADNSPLHF; DNA: TGTGCCAGCAGCAAGGGGACAGCTGATAATTCACCCCTCCACTTT
D: TRBD2; J: TRBJ2-7; size: -; V: TRBV2; CDR3: CASSDRSGGPSEQYF; DNA: TGTGCCAGCAGCGATCGGAGCGGGGGGCCGAGCGAGCAGTACTTC
D: TRBD1; J: TRBJ1-2; size: -; V: TRBV27; CDR3: CASSEPGQGFYGYTF; DNA: TGTGCCAGCAGTGAGCCGGGACAGGGATTCTATGGCTACACCTTC
D: -; J: TRBJ2-5; size: -; V: TRBV19; CDR3: CASSIGGGEETQYF; DNA: TGTGCCAGTAGTATAGGAGGCGGGGAAGAGACCCAGTACTTC
D: TRBD1; J: TRBJ2-1; size: -; V: TRBV5-1; CDR3: CASSAGTGLNEQFF; DNA: TGCGCCAGCAGCGCAGGGACAGGCCTCAATGAGCAGTTCTTC
D: TRBD1; J: TRBJ2-7; size: -; V: TRBV28; CDR3: CASTPQGTGDMYEQYF; DNA: TGTGCCAGCACCCCCCAAGGGACAGGGGATATGTACGAGCAGTACTTC
D: TRBD2; J: TRBJ2-3; size: -; V: TRBV7-7; CDR3: CASSLGAGVTDTQYF; DNA: TGTGCTAGCAGCTTGGGAGCGGGGGTCACAGATACGCAGTATTTT
D: TRBD1; J: TRBJ1-5; size: -; V: TRBV18; CDR3: CASSAGTGDQPQHF; DNA: TGTGCCAGCTCTGCCGGGACAGGTGATCAGCCCCAGCATTTT
D: -; J: TRBJ2-7; size: -; V: TRBV4-2; CDR3: CASSQGVVFERHSYEQYF; DNA: TGTGCCAGCAGCCAAGGAGTAGTGTTTGAGCGGCACTCCTACGAGCAGTACTTC
D: -; J: TRBJ2-5; size: once; V: TRBV19; CDR3: CASSIGTGKETQYF; DNA: TGTGCCAGTAGTATAGGAACAGGGAAAGAGACCCAGTACTTC
D: -; J: TRBJ1-2; size: -; V: TRBV6-5; CDR3: CASSYRDRYTF; DNA: TGTGCCAGCAGTTACCGGGATCGCTACACCTTC
D: -; J: TRBJ1-6; size: -; V: TRBV11-2; CDR3: CASSLGAVGSPLHF; DNA: TGTGCCAGCAGCTTAGGCGCGGTTGGTTCACCCCTCCACTTT
D: TRBD1; J: TRBJ2-7; size: -; V: TRBV4-1; CDR3: CASSQATGTGGARGSYEQYF; DNA: TGCGCCAGCAGCCAAGCAACCGGGACAGGGGGCGCGAGAGGCTCCTACGAGCAGTACTTC
D: TRBD1; J: TRBJ2-1; size: -; V: TRBV10-3; CDR3: CAISASGQGPRYEQFF; DNA: TGTGCCATCAGTGCATCGGGACAGGGCCCGCGGTATGAGCAGTTCTTC
D: -; J: TRBJ1-1; size: once; V: TRBV5-1; CDR3: CASSFAQGDTEAFF; DNA: TGCGCCAGCAGCTTCGCACAGGGAGACACTGAAGCTTTCTTT
D: TRBD1; J: TRBJ2-7; size: -; V: TRBV11-1; CDR3: CASSNRDRGLSYEQYF; DNA: TGTGCCAGCAGCAACCGGGACAGGGGGCTTTCCTACGAGCAGTACTTC
D: -; J: TRBJ1-5; size: -; V: TRBV5-5; CDR3: CASSLSGADQPQHF; DNA: TGTGCCAGCAGCTTATCAGGGGCGGATCAGCCCCAGCATTTT
D: -; J: TRBJ2-5; size: -; V: TRBV4-1; CDR3: CATADPGLGGSVETQYF; DNA: TGCGCCACCGCTGATCCGGGACTTGGGGGGTCGGTGGAGACCCAGTACTTC
D: TRBD1; J: TRBJ2-7; size: -; V: TRBV10-3; CDR3: CAITPGQGNEQYF; DNA: TGTGCCATCACCCCGGGACAGGGGAACGAGCAGTACTTC
D: -; J: TRBJ1-1; size: few; V: TRBV7-3; CDR3: CASRTEPNTEAFF; DNA: TGTGCCAGCAGGACAGAGCCTAACACTGAAGCTTTCTTT
D: -; J: TRBJ1-1; size: -; V: TRBV11-2; CDR3: CASSPLSEAFF; DNA: TGTGCCAGCAGCCCCCTTAGTGAAGCTTTCTTT
D: -; J: TRBJ1-5; size: -; V: TRBV6-5; CDR3: CASTPGGGNQPQHF; DNA: TGTGCCAGCACCCCGGGGGGCGGCAATCAGCCCCAGCATTTT
D: -; J: TRBJ2-3; size: -; V: TRBV5-4; CDR3: CASRVGDTQYF; DNA: TGTGCCAGCCGGGTGGGAGATACGCAGTATTTT
D: -; J: TRBJ2-5; size: -; V: TRBV11-2; CDR3: CASSKGYSETQYF; DNA: TGTGCCAGCAGTAAGGGGTATTCCGAGACCCAGTACTTC
D: -; J: TRBJ1-5; size: -; V: TRBV30; CDR3: CAWSVNTGLYQPQHF; DNA: TGTGCCTGGAGTGTTAATACAGGGTTATACCAGCCCCAGCATTTT
D: -; J: TRBJ1-6; size: few; V: TRBV3-1/TRBV3-2; CDR3: CASSQTGSESPLHF; DNA: TGTGCCAGCAGCCAAACAGGGTCCGAATCACCCCTCCACTTT
D: -; J: TRBJ1-5; size: -; V: TRBV7-9; CDR3: CASSPVGLNSNQPQHF; DNA: TGTGCCAGCAGCCCCGTGGGCCTTAATAGCAATCAGCCCCAGCATTTT
D: -; J: TRBJ1-1; size: -; V: TRBV5-1; CDR3: CASSLDSLNTEAFF; DNA: TGCGCCAGCAGCTTGGACAGCTTGAACACTGAAGCTTTCTTT
D: TRBD2; J: TRBJ2-7; size: -; V: TRBV5-4; CDR3: CASSPAAGGPPYEQYF; DNA: TGTGCCAGCAGCCCCGCGGCGGGGGGGCCCCCCTACGAGCAGTACTTC
D: TRBD1; J: TRBJ1-1; size: -; V: TRBV10-3; CDR3: CAIKWGDSSAFF; DNA: TGTGCCATCAAGTGGGGGGACAGTTCAGCTTTCTTT
D: -; J: TRBJ2-3; size: -; V: TRBV30; CDR3: CAWSGRSGSRDTQYF; DNA: TGTGCCTGGAGCGGACGGAGCGGAAGCCGAGATACGCAGTATTTT
D: -; J: TRBJ2-5; size: -; V: TRBV6-4; CDR3: CASSDSRVLVKGGETQYF; DNA: TGTGCCAGCAGTGACTCGAGGGTCCTCGTCAAAGGGGGAGAGACCCAGTACTTC
D: -; J: TRBJ2-1; size: -; V: TRBV5-4; CDR3: CASSLRRQSSYNEQFF; DNA: TGTGCCAGCAGCTTGCGGCGGCAGAGCTCCTACAATGAGCAGTTCTTC
D: -; J: TRBJ2-4; size: once; V: TRBV4-2; CDR3: CASSQGNTGHLYF; DNA: TGTGCCAGCAGCCAGGGGAACACCGGACATCTTTACTTC
D: TRBD1; J: TRBJ1-3; size: -; V: TRBV28; CDR3: CASSSGQASSGNTIYF; DNA: TGTGCCAGCAGTTCCGGACAGGCTTCCTCTGGAAACACCATATATTTT
D: TRBD1; J: TRBJ2-3; size: -; V: TRBV11-3; CDR3: CASSLGVWDRDTDTQYF; DNA: TGTGCCAGCAGCTTAGGTGTTTGGGACAGGGACACAGATACGCAGTATTTT
D: -; J: TRBJ1-5; size: once; V: TRBV6-4; CDR3: CASSETDYSNQPQHF; DNA: TGTGCCAGCAGTGAAACAGACTATAGCAATCAGCCCCAGCATTTT
D: TRBD1; J: TRBJ1-3; size: -; V: TRBV6-5; CDR3: CASTDRGPGNTIYF; DNA: TGTGCCAGCACCGACAGGGGACCTGGAAACACCATATATTTT
D: -; J: TRBJ2-7; size: -; V: TRBV3-1/TRBV3-2; CDR3: CASSQEFYLSYEQYF; DNA: TGTGCCAGCAGCCAAGAATTCTACCTCTCCTACGAGCAGTACTTC
D: TRBD1; J: TRBJ1-5; size: -; V: TRBV27; CDR3: CASSLGTGNQPQHF; DNA: TGTGCCAGCAGTTTGGGGACAGGGAATCAGCCCCAGCATTTT
D: -; J: TRBJ1-1; size: -; V: TRBV12-5; CDR3: CASGLPQTGGTEAFF; DNA: TGTGCTAGTGGTTTGCCCCAAACCGGCGGGACTGAAGCTTTCTTT
D: TRBD1; J: TRBJ1-4; size: -; V: TRBV12-3/TRBV12-4; CDR3: CASSRYRGEKLFF; DNA: TGTGCCAGCAGTCGTTACAGGGGTGAAAAACTGTTTTTT
D: TRBD1; J: TRBJ2-7; size: -; V: TRBV6-6; CDR3: CASSYGDRAKEQYF; DNA: TGTGCCAGCAGTTACGGGGACAGGGCCAAGGAGCAGTACTTC
D: TRBD1; J: TRBJ2-4; size: -; V: TRBV19; CDR3: CASSGGQGLAKNIQYF; DNA: TGTGCCAGTAGCGGTGGACAGGGGCTAGCCAAAAACATTCAGTACTTC